One TCR beta chain is described in this entry. Antigen unknown. These data originate in a study of T cells in Graves' hyperthyroidism and ophthalmopathy. The study's findings and limits: Classification by a 13 V-J model distinguished ophthalmopathy from stable hyperthyroidism.

Amplification of TCR beta CDR3 regions was performed using RNA transcripts as template. The HTBI primer set drove a first-round RT-PCR of the TCR CDR3. MiXCR was run by TCRdb on the multiplex PCR reads, yielding one entry per CDR3 protein. The data hold approximately 640,000 distinct CDR3 sequences, with roughly 45% observed a single time. Trimming cost V 0 bases and J 5 bases, with 11 bases left between them. CDR3 length: 14 residues. Germline loops: CDR1 SGHTA, CDR2 FQGNSA. Exclusion of patients followed from uncontrolled infection, other autoimmune disease, pregnancy or lactation. V gene TRBV7-2 combines with J gene TRBJ2-7; D is ambiguous. Sequenced input: peripheral blood or thyroid tissue (not recorded which). The sequence was collected from an adult man with Graves' disease, either hyperthyroidism or ophthalmopathy (not recorded which). The CDR3 spells CASSLAQNSHEQYF. DNA for the CDR3: TGTGCCAGCAGCTTAGCCCAGAATAGCCACGAGCAGTACTTC. The full variable domain, with the rest looked up from reference TRBV7-2 and TRBJ2-7, is GAGVSQSPSNKVTEKGKDVELRCDPISGHTALYWYRQSLGQGLEFLIYFQGNSAPDKSGLPSDRFSAERTGGSVSTLTIQRTQQEDSAVYLCASSLAQNSHEQYFGPGTRLTVT.